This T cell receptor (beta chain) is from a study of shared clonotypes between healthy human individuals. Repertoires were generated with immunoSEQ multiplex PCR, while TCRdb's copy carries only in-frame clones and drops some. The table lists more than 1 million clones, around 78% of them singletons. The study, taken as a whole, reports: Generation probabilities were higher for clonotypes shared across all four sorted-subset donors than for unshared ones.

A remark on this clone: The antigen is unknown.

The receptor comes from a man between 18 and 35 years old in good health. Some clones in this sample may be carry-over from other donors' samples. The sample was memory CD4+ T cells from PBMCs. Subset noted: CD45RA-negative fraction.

In DNA, the CDR3 is TGCGCCAGCAGACGAGGACTAGCGGGAGGGTCGAACACCGGGGAGCTGTTTTTT. This gives the protein CASRRGLAGGSNTGELFF. V gene TRBV5-1 combines with J gene TRBJ2-2; 15 bases agree with TRBD2. The CDR3 is 18 residues long. V dropped 5 bases and J dropped 0; count of bases not matched to a gene: 5. Germline CDR1 reads SGHRS; CDR2 reads YFSETQ.